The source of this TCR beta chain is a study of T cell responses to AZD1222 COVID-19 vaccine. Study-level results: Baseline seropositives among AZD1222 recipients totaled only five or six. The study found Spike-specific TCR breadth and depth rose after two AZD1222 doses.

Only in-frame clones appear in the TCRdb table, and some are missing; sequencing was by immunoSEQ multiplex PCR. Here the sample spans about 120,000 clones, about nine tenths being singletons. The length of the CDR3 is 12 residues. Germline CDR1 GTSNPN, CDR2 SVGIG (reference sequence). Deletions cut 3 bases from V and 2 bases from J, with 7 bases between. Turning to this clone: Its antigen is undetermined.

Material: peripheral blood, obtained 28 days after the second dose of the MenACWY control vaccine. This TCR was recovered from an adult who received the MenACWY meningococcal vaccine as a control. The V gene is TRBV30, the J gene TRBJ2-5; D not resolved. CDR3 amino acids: CAWSAGQETQYF. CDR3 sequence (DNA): TGTGCCTGGAGCGCAGGACAAGAGACCCAGTACTTC.